Listed here are 8 T cell receptor beta chains from one sample, sequenced in a study of T cells in Graves' hyperthyroidism and ophthalmopathy. RNA transcripts gave rise to amplified TCR beta CDR3 regions. A first-round RT-PCR of the TCR CDR3 used the HTBI primer set. TCRdb re-called the multiplex PCR reads through MiXCR, storing one row per CDR3 protein. The profile shows about 480,000 distinct CDR3 sequences, around a fifth of them singletons. The sequencing input was blood. All receptors derive from a woman in her sixties or seventies with Graves' ophthalmopathy.

The rearrangement joins TRBV27 to TRBJ1-2; D perhaps matches TRBD1 (5 bases). From germline, CDR1 is MNHEY and CDR2 SMNVEV (reference sequence). Trimming removed 6 bases from V and 7 bases from J, with 18 bases in between. The CDR3 consists of 14 residues. The CDR3 reads CASRQDRRPSGYTF. CDR3 DNA: TGTGCCAGCAGACAAGACAGACGTCCTTCTGGCTACACCTTC.

The chain couples TRBV11-2 to TRBJ2-3, with a possible D match to TRBD2 (6 bases). The V and J ends lost 5 bases and 2 bases respectively, with 20 bases between them. Per the germline V gene, CDR1 is SGHAT and CDR2 is FQNNGV. CDR3 size: 17 residues. The CDR3 DNA reads TGTGCCAGCAGCCTGTGGCAGGGAGGTGTACACACAGATACGCAGTATTTT. It codes for CASSLWQGGVHTDTQYF. The variable domain in full, completed from reference TRBV11-2 and TRBJ2-3, reads EAGVAQSPRYKIIEKRQSVAFWCNPISGHATLYWYQQILGQGPKLLIQFQNNGVVDDSQLPKDRFSAERLKGVDSTLKIQPAKLEDSAVYLCASSLWQGGVHTDTQYFGPGTRLTVL.

This clonotype occurred a few times. The chain is built from TRBV18 and TRBJ2-1; D gene ambiguous. V was cut by 1 base and J by 0 bases, with 13 bases left in between. The CDR3 is 17 amino acids. Germline CDR1 reads KGHSH; CDR2 reads LQKENI. The CDR3 spells CASSPRWEQSSYNEQFF. The CDR3 DNA sequence: TGTGCCAGCTCACCACGCTGGGAACAAAGCTCCTACAATGAGCAGTTCTTC.

This clonotype was recorded a few times. V and J are TRBV5-6 and TRBJ2-3; 9 bases agree with TRBD1. J was trimmed by 3 bases and V by 0 bases; bases with no gene match: 5. Per germline, CDR1 SGHDT and CDR2 YYEEEE. The length of the CDR3 is 16 residues. CDR3: CASSLGTGGATDTQYF. The DNA of the CDR3 is TGTGCCAGCAGCTTGGGAACAGGGGGCGCGACAGATACGCAGTATTTT.

This clonotype was picked up a small number of times. V usage is TRBV6-1 and J usage is TRBJ2-5, with D perhaps assigned TRBD1 or TRBD2 (5 bases each). Germline V lookup: CDR1 MNHNS, CDR2 SASEGT. The CDR3 extends over 14 amino acids. The V gene lost 5 bases and the J gene lost 5 bases, with 15 bases spanning the gap. The CDR3 loop reads CASSPSGPGETQYF. CDR3 coding DNA: TGTGCCAGCAGTCCGTCAGGGCCGGGGGAGACCCAGTACTTC.

The CDR3 is CASSHRSSTDTQYF. CDR3 nucleotide sequence: TGTGCCAGCAGCCATCGGAGTAGCACAGATACGCAGTATTTT. The gene calls are TRBV7-9 and TRBJ2-3; D is undetermined. This CDR3 is 14 amino acids long. Germline loops: CDR1 SEHNR, CDR2 FQNEAQ (reference sequence). With 5 bases removed from V and 0 bases from J, the gap between germline ends came to 9 bases.

This chain links TRBV28 with TRBJ1-2; maybe TRBD1 (6 bases). V was shortened by 2 bases and J by 3 bases, with 13 bases between the two germline ends. There are 15 residues in the CDR3. Germline V lookup: CDR1 MDHEN, CDR2 SYDVKM. CDR3 protein: CASSLGTTLDYGYTF. The DNA for the CDR3 is TGTGCCAGCAGTTTAGGGACAACCCTTGACTATGGCTACACCTTC.

This clonotype has just a few counts. CDR3 amino acids: CASSENGNQPQHF. CDR3 nucleotide sequence: TGTGCCAGCAGTGAAAACGGCAATCAGCCCCAGCATTTT. The chain couples TRBV6-1 to TRBJ1-5; no clear D. V gave up 2 bases and J gave up 2 bases, with 4 bases separating them. Germline CDR1 is MNHNS and CDR2 is SASEGT. The length of the CDR3 is 13 residues.